A selection of T cell receptor beta chains follows, all from one sample in a study of T cell responses to AZD1222 COVID-19 vaccine. Repertoires were generated with immunoSEQ multiplex PCR, while TCRdb's copy carries only in-frame clones and drops some. This sample has about 200,000 clones, with approximately 91% found just once. Sequencing was performed on peripheral blood, taken 28 days after the second AZD1222 dose. These receptors were obtained from an adult who received the AZD1222 COVID-19 vaccine. The conserved cysteine and the conserved F or W are not part of the CDR3 here. D genes are given only for firm matches.

V gene	D gene	J gene	CDR3 protein
TRBV5-4	-	TRBJ2-6	ASSLSRSAGANVLT
TRBV5-4	TRBD1	TRBJ2-2	ASSLDRGRTGELF
TRBV18	-	TRBJ1-6	ASSLFSGGDPLH
TRBV7-3	-	TRBJ2-1	ASSFGRGEQF
TRBV30	-	TRBJ1-6	AWSVLRFVKDSPLH
TRBV5-1	-	TRBJ2-1	ASSLAQSSYNEQF
TRBV3-1/TRBV3-2	TRBD1	TRBJ1-1	ASSPYGQGMNTEAF
TRBV6-5	-	TRBJ1-1	ASRGGVNTEAF
TRBV3-1/TRBV3-2	TRBD2	TRBJ2-7	ASSQSSGGYEQY
TRBV11-2	-	TRBJ2-2	ASSFPTGGTGELF
TRBV2	TRBD2	TRBJ2-7	ASSRLATEQY
TRBV19	-	TRBJ1-2	ATTRGEGLNYGYT
TRBV6-5	-	TRBJ1-5	ASSPRRTSNQPQH
TRBV30	TRBD1	TRBJ1-5	AWSRQGGAVSQPQH
TRBV28	TRBD2	TRBJ2-1	ASSFVMTSGHNEQF
TRBV2	TRBD2	TRBJ2-1	ASSSGTYNEQF
TRBV28	-	TRBJ2-7	ASRTGMGEQY
TRBV10-2	TRBD2	TRBJ2-1	ASMGLTYNEQF
TRBV2	-	TRBJ1-3	ASRARSGAGNTIY
TRBV3-1/TRBV3-2	-	TRBJ1-2	ASSPNYGYT
TRBV27	-	TRBJ2-7	ASSLSASGQLVEQY
TRBV19	-	TRBJ1-1	ASREGGDYTEAF
TRBV29-1	TRBD2	TRBJ2-1	SVGDPRGGRDYNEQF
TRBV5-5	TRBD1	TRBJ2-4	ASSFPDRPSQY
TRBV7-2	-	TRBJ1-3	ASSSRQLSGNTIY
TRBV23-1	-	TRBJ2-1	ASSQSAQFYNEQF
TRBV5-4	-	TRBJ2-2	ASSLLGDGELF
TRBV5-1	-	TRBJ2-2	ASSLDATPTGELF
TRBV12-5	-	TRBJ2-1	ASGSHESGLSSYNEQF
TRBV19	-	TRBJ1-5	ASTPTGNHQPQH
TRBV3-1/TRBV3-2	-	TRBJ1-1	ASSQRGGARTEAF
TRBV6-1	-	TRBJ2-3	ASSEKGRRDTQY
TRBV18	TRBD1	TRBJ2-4	ASSPQGVQNIQY
TRBV12-3/TRBV12-4	-	TRBJ1-1	ASSLGGDTEAF
TRBV19	-	TRBJ2-3	ASTPGHGGTDTQY
TRBV3-1/TRBV3-2	TRBD1	TRBJ1-2	ASSQGDRGPNYGYT
TRBV4-3	TRBD2	TRBJ2-3	ASSQDPLGYGRSTDTQY
TRBV15	-	TRBJ2-7	ATSRVPASYEQY
TRBV2	-	TRBJ1-6	ASSDQGPYNSPLH
TRBV15	-	TRBJ1-2	ATSRATKGRRNYGYT
TRBV6-1	-	TRBJ1-2	ASAPWRYGYT
TRBV7-2	-	TRBJ2-1	ASSKTASSYNEQF
TRBV4-2	-	TRBJ2-1	ASSQAGAHNEQF
TRBV5-1	TRBD1	TRBJ1-1	ASSFQGAPNTEAF
TRBV9	TRBD1	TRBJ2-3	ASNWDSSTDTQY
TRBV11-2	-	TRBJ2-7	ASSLGMTSYEQY
TRBV11-2	-	TRBJ2-3	ASSQGSTVTDTQY
TRBV9	-	TRBJ1-5	ASSVDSGPQPQH
TRBV24-1	TRBD2	TRBJ2-2	ATSDSQRGNTGELF
TRBV9	-	TRBJ1-2	ASSVFNRANYGYT
TRBV12-3/TRBV12-4	-	TRBJ1-3	ASSSKGTNTIY
TRBV6-2/TRBV6-3	-	TRBJ2-1	ASSFSDNEQF
TRBV10-3	-	TRBJ2-6	AIRGTAANVLT